Following are 5 T cell receptor beta chains from one sample sequenced in a study of T-cell reconstitution after alpha-beta-depleted transplantation in children. The library targeted TCRbeta and was prepared with unique molecular identifiers. TCRdb independently ran MiXCR on the PCR reads; one entry per CDR3 protein. This table holds approximately 350,000 distinct CDR3 sequences, about 9.4% found once. Sequenced material: PBMCs from the stem cell graft donor, taken from the stem cell graft. The origin of the receptors is a human donor who donated a stem cell graft to a child with acute lymphoblastic leukemia.

There are a few counts of this clonotype. This chain uses TRBV18 with TRBJ2-7; tentative D call: TRBD1 (6 bases). Germline CDR1 reads KGHSH; CDR2 reads LQKENI. V was pared by 4 bases and J by 1 base, with 14 bases between. This CDR3 is built from 15 residues. The CDR3 loop reads CASSQQGRTSYEQYF. DNA of the CDR3: TGTGCCAGCTCACAACAGGGTAGAACATCCTACGAGCAGTACTTC.

This rearrangement joins TRBV14 to TRBJ2-7; 11 bases are a match to TRBD1. V gave up 4 bases and J gave up 3 bases; unmatched junction bases: 8. CDR1 is SGHDN and CDR2 is FVKESK in the germline V gene. The CDR3 is made up of 16 amino acids. The CDR3 is CASSLLRDRGSYEQYF. The DNA for the CDR3 is TGTGCCAGCAGCCTACTCCGGGACAGGGGGAGCTACGAGCAGTACTTC.

The rearrangement links TRBV11-2 to TRBJ1-1; D not resolved. Germline CDR1 SGHAT, CDR2 FQNNGV. The V and J ends lost 5 bases and 3 bases respectively, with 13 bases between them. This CDR3 region has 14 residues. The DNA of the CDR3 is TGTGCCAGCAGCCTTAGCGTCGGGTACACTGAAGCTTTCTTT. It codes for CASSLSVGYTEAFF.

The chain recombines TRBV21-1 with TRBJ2-7. TRBV21-1 is shown as a pseudogene. The length of the CDR3 is 14 residues. CDR3 sequence (DNA): TGTGCCAGCAGTGACTGCCGCCTCTCCTACGAGCAGTACTTC. Protein sequence: CASSDCRLSYEQYF.

The genes are TRBV12-3 or TRBV12-4 and TRBJ2-5; 7 bases align to TRBD1. J gave up 5 bases and V 6 bases, and 6 bases lay outside the gene matches. The CDR3 is made up of 13 amino acids. The CDR3 DNA reads TGTGCCAGCAGCTACAGGGGCACTGAGACCCAGTACTTC. Translated: CASSYRGTETQYF.